This entry lists 8 T cell receptor beta chains sequenced from one sample in a study of immune evolution from preneoplasia to lung adenocarcinoma. Profiled with immunoSEQ multiplex PCR; TCRdb holds only in-frame clones, not every one. The sample contains thousands of clones, over 75% of which appear only once. The sequenced sample was FFPE adjacent normal lung tissue. These receptor sequences come from a person between 65 and 79 years old with lung adenocarcinoma.

This clone was seen just once. The genes are TRBV2 and TRBJ1-4; D is uncertain. The CDR3 has 13 amino acids. Trimming pared 8 bases from V and 8 bases from J, leaving 15 bases between. CDR1 and CDR2 (germline): SNHLY, FYNNEI. The CDR3 region is CASVVVEGEKLFF. CDR3 nucleotides: TGTGCCAGCGTCGTGGTCGAAGGGGAAAAACTGTTTTTT.

V gene TRBV5-4 combines with J gene TRBJ2-3; 7 nucleotides align to TRBD1. CDR1 is SGHNT, CDR2 YYREEE, per germline (reference sequence). Losses at the gene ends were 4 bases for V and 7 bases for J; bases not matched to a gene: 12. There are 15 residues in the CDR3. CDR3 sequence (DNA): TGTGCCAGCAGCACCCCACAGGGGACCTATAATACGCAGTATTTT. Protein: CASSTPQGTYNTQYF.

V is TRBV7-2 and J is TRBJ1-2; 8 bases fit TRBD1. The CDR3 is 15 amino acids. Germline V gene data show CDR1 as SGHTA and CDR2 as FQGNSA. V lost 2 bases and J lost 4; bases outside the gene matches: 6. The CDR3 DNA reads as TGTGCCAGCAGCTTATCCCGGGACAGGAGCTATGGCTACACCTTC. This sequence encodes CASSLSRDRSYGYTF.

Points on this clone: Mismatch with germline at one junction end may stem from a read error. The V and J genes are TRBV10-2 and TRBJ2-3; no clear D. The CDR3 is 14 amino acids. Germline V lookup: CDR1 WSHSY, CDR2 SAAADI. This CDR3 reads CTSTERVRTDTQYF. The CDR3 DNA is TGCACCAGCACCGAAAGGGTTCGGACAGATACGCAGTATTTT.

V is TRBV7-9 and J is TRBJ1-2; 10 positions agree with TRBD1. Germline CDR1 reads SEHNR; CDR2 reads FQNEAQ (reference sequence). There are 15 residues in the CDR3. V lost 3 bases, J lost 6 bases, and 7 bases stayed unmatched. CDR3 region: CASSFSTGTGDGYTF. In DNA form, the CDR3 reads TGTGCCAGCAGCTTCTCGACCGGGACAGGGGATGGCTACACCTTC.

This clone was recorded a few times. The rearrangement joins TRBV6-5 to TRBJ2-5, with 9 bases that match TRBD1. Germline V gives CDR1 MNHEY, CDR2 SVGAGI. The CDR3 runs 14 residues. J lost 5 bases, V lost 6 bases, and 7 bases had no gene match. The DNA of the CDR3 is TGTGCCAGCAGATCAGGACAGGGGTTGGAGACCCAGTACTTC. This codes for CASRSGQGLETQYF.

This clone was seen a single time. The chain carries TRBV7-2 and TRBJ1-1; D uncertain. Germline V lookup: CDR1 SGHTA, CDR2 FQGNSA. V dropped 7 bases and J dropped 1 base, with 10 bases sitting between them. The CDR3 has 13 residues. Here the CDR3 DNA reads TGTGCCAGCACCCTGGGCCCGAACACTGAAGCTTTCTTT. This gives the protein CASTLGPNTEAFF.

This chain joins TRBV27 and TRBJ2-2; no clear D. The CDR3 spans 13 residues. V lost 2 bases and J lost 4, with 5 bases in between. Germline CDR1 and CDR2: MNHEY and SMNVEV (reference sequence). The CDR3 nucleotides read TGTGCCAGCAGTTTAGTCTTCACCGGGGAGCTGTTTTTT. As protein: CASSLVFTGELFF.